This TCR beta chain was recovered during a study of blood T cells in healthy people across ages. Study-wide results and limits: Per-million-T-cell TCR beta diversity fell roughly linearly with age.

This clonotype was counted at least ten times. Its antigen is currently unknown. A second PCR of about 6 to 12 cycles used a sample-barcoded 5' primer and a J-beta primer mix. TCRdb used MiXCR to reprocess the 5' RACE reads, holding one entry per CDR3 protein. The data show 870,000 or so distinct CDR3 sequences, around 30% seen once. Material for sequencing was blood. The clonotype originates from a woman of 80 years or more in good health.

CDR3 sequence reads: CASILYGRNTEAFF. The CDR3 DNA reads as TGTGCCAGTATCTTATACGGCAGGAACACTGAAGCTTTCTTT. V gene TRBV7-9 combines with J gene TRBJ1-1; D is unclear. The V gene's germline CDR1 is SEHNR and CDR2 FQNEAQ (reference sequence). This CDR3 has 14 residues. V was shortened by 9 bases and J by 1 base, with 15 bases between the two germline ends.